Listed here is a single T cell receptor (beta chain). Its matching antigen is unknown. Sequencing used immunoSEQ multiplex PCR; TCRdb keeps in-frame clones, though not all of them. The table lists a few hundred thousand clones, over 80% of them singletons. The sample comes from a study of cytomegalovirus exposure and HLA in healthy donors. Study-wide points: Overall, approximately 150 TCR beta chains were annotated as cytomegalovirus-associated. It was confirmed in vitro that three of the CMV-associated chains were specific for CMV antigens. It was reportedly the case that the classifier diagnosed cytomegalovirus status with high specificity and sensitivity.

This CDR3 region has 14 residues. Looked up from germline, CDR1 is KGHSH and CDR2 is LQKENI. Trimming removed 6 bases from V and 5 bases from J; junction bases left unmatched: 3. The sequenced sample consisted of PBMCs. The sequence was obtained from a woman younger than 45 in good health and CMV-seropositive. J is TRBJ1-5 and V is TRBV18; 11 nucleotides line up with TRBD1. The CDR3 DNA reads as TGTGCCAGCTCGGGGGGACAGGGGGATCAGCCCCAGCATTTT. The encoded protein is CASSGGQGDQPQHF. Filled out from reference TRBV18 and TRBJ1-5, the complete variable domain reads NAGVMQNPRHLVRRRGQEARLRCSPMKGHSHVYWYRQLPEEGLKFMVYLQKENIIDESGMPKERFSAEFPKEGPSILRIQQVVRGDSAAYFCASSGGQGDQPQHFGDGTRLSIL.